This T cell receptor (beta chain) was captured in a study of T-cell reconstitution after alpha-beta-depleted transplantation in children. Study conclusions and caveats: Newly produced T cells mostly accounted for T-cell counts and diversity one year post-transplant. There were some patients whose high TCRbeta diversity at day 60 came from surviving recipient T cells and thymic progenitors. Several hundred rapidly expanded clones from non-depleted graft cells reportedly supplied alpha-beta T cells about two months post-transplant.

V was shortened by 4 bases and J by 6 bases, with 17 bases between the two germline ends. Germline CDR1 is SGDLS and CDR2 is YYNGEE. The CDR3 is 14 amino acids. Note on this clonotype: The antigen is undetermined.

Construction of the TCRbeta library involved unique molecular identifiers. TCRdb reanalysed the PCR reads using MiXCR and keeps one entry per CDR3 protein. The repertoire holds approximately 980,000 distinct CDR3 sequences, with around 30% as singletons. The chain couples TRBV9 to TRBJ2-7; D uncertain. This sequence was found in a boy younger than two who had a stem cell transplant for SCID, so the T cells may come from the graft donor. The sample consisted of PBMCs, mostly from graft donor cells, taken 360 days after TCRalphabeta/CD19-depleted stem cell transplant. CDR3: CASSSVLVNGEQYF. The CDR3 bases are TGTGCCAGCAGCTCCGTCCTAGTAAACGGCGAGCAGTACTTC.